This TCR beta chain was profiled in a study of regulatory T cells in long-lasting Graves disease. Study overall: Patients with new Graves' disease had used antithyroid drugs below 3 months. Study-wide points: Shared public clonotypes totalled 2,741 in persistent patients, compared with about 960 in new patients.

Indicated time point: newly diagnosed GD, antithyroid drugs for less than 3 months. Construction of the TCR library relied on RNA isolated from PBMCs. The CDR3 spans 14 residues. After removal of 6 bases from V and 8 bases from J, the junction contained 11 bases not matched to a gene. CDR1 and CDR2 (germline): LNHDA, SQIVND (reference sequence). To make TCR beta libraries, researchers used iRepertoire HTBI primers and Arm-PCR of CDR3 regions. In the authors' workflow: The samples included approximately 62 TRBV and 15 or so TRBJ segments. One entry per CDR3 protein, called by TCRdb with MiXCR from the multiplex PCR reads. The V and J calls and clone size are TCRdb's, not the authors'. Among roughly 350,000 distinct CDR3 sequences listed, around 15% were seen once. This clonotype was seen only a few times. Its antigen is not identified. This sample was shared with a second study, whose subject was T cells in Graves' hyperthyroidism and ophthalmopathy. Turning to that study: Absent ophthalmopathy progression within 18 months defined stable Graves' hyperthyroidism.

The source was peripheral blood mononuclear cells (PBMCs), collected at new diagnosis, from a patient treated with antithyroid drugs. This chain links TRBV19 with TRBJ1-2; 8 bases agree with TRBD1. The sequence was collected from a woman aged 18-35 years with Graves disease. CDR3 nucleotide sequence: TGTGCCAGTAGGACTAGCGGGACAGGAAACGGCTACACCTTC. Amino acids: CASRTSGTGNGYTF.